This T cell receptor beta chain was observed in a study of T cell responses to AZD1222 COVID-19 vaccine. The method was immunoSEQ multiplex PCR; TCRdb's version includes in-frame clones alone and lacks a portion of them. Seen here are under 140,000 clones, around 81% observed once, and the top ten hold less than 5%. Germline V CDR1 and CDR2: MNHEY, SMNVEV (reference sequence). Unmatched junction bases numbered 12, after V lost 2 bases and J lost 6 bases. CDR3 length equals 17 residues. On this clone itself: Its antigen remains unidentified.

Whole-study findings and limits: A mostly white British donor set with more females was recruited, and clonal diversity was possibly underestimated. In the spike-specific TCR repertoire, nearly half reportedly target unmutated variant regions. Seropositivity was recorded at baseline in only 6 or 7 AZD1222 recipients.

Here the sequenced sample was peripheral blood, taken on day 0 of AZD1222 vaccination. The chain joins TRBV27 to TRBJ2-1; 8 bases agree with TRBD2. The receptor comes from an adult in good health. CDR3 in DNA: TGTGCCAGCAGTTTAAGGACTAGCTGGGAGCGCCGCAATGAGCAGTTCTTC. Protein sequence: CASSLRTSWERRNEQFF.